The T cell receptor (beta chain) described here comes from a study of blood T cell repertoires in COVID-19 (dated by TCRdb to 2020 to 2021). For the study in its entirety: Samples covering the acute and convalescent phases of COVID-19 were provided by collaborators in the United States, Italy and Spain. Deeply sampled blood TCRbeta repertoires from subjects exposed to, actively infected with, or recovered from COVID-19 were included in the dataset. The material from the prospective study consisted of cDNA or gDNA derived from T cells, B-cell-depleted T cells, or PBMCs. HLA class I and class II types, where available, came from metadata supplied by the sample provider rather than from assay-based typing. The repertoires were released in a freely available public database meant as a resource for research on the immune response to SARS-CoV-2. The sample metadata nearly always contained a de-identified subject ID, COVID-19 status, age in years and sex. Samples came from the ongoing ImmuneRACE study (first 160 participants) plus 1,254 subjects from 6 global collaborators. What the study reported, not specific to this receptor: The quantity of clinical and demographic metadata differed by source and by participant and was supplied without curation.

One collaborating source in Seattle enrolled patients while the patients were actively infected and followed the patients over time throughout the course of disease. Each collaborating institution followed its own protocols to collect whole blood in K2EDTA tubes. For TCRbeta analysis, collaborator samples were shipped as frozen whole blood, as isolated PBMCs, or as DNA extracted from either sample type. The immunoSEQ Assay, a bias-controlled multiplex PCR, was used to amplify TCRbeta CDR3 regions from genomic DNA. Processing in the source paper ran as follows. Within the assay, amplification of reference gene primers was used to estimate how many nucleated cells each sample contained. To quantify the absolute abundance of each unique TCRbeta CDR3 rearrangement, sequence reads were collapsed and filtered. For each sample, productive Simpson clonality was calculated as the square root of Simpson's diversity index over productive rearrangements. TCRdb holds this immuneACCESS table with in-frame rearrangements only. Some clones are missing; in checked studies, unresolved V genes explain under half, and the rest has no known cause. V and J calls and clone size are given by that table; D and trimming were obtained from the DNA. For this sample the table gives about 340,000 clones, of which about 86% were detected only once. Together, the top ten hold about 7% of the sample.

In regard to this clone: It lacks a known antigen. No much larger clone is present one base from it, and per-base qualities are unavailable.

This sequence originates from an older woman with COVID-19, enrolled during active disease. Input material: peripheral blood.

In nucleotides, the sequence is TGTGCCAGCAGCTACGGACAGGGACTAACCTACGAGCAGTACTTC. This translates into CASSYGQGLTYEQYF. The V and J genes are TRBV27 and TRBJ2-7; the D gene is perhaps TRBD1, on 8 matching bases. The CDR3 measures 15 amino acids from cysteine to phenylalanine. This entry keeps only the CDR3 DNA: 45 bases, framed from base 1. For CDR1 and CDR2, the germline V gene (reference sequence) lists MNHEY and SMNVEV. The junction carries 17 bases between V and J, which are trimmed by 6 bases and 2 bases respectively.